This T cell receptor (beta chain) was captured in a study of a mutant IDH1 vaccine in newly diagnosed glioma. Time point meaning: baseline, week 1 (first vaccination visit). Treatment of the sample: pre-vaccination baseline after standard-of-care therapy. Data came from immunoSEQ multiplex PCR; TCRdb stores just in-frame clones and leaves some out. There are tens of thousands of clones in the sample; roughly 85% occur only once, and around 2.4% lies in the top ten. Losses at the gene ends were 1 base for V and 1 base for J; bases not matched to a gene: 4. The CDR3 is 15 amino acids. Germline loops: CDR1 SGHRS, CDR2 YFSETQ.

This specimen consisted of PBMCs, obtained from a glioma patient treated with radiotherapy, temozolomide or both. The chain combines TRBV5-1 with TRBJ2-5, with TRBD1 matching 7 bases. This clonotype was obtained from a man aged 40-50 years with glioma. The CDR3 spells CASSLSGQSQETQYF. The CDR3 region has the DNA TGCGCCAGCAGCTTGTCGGGACAGTCCCAAGAGACCCAGTACTTC.